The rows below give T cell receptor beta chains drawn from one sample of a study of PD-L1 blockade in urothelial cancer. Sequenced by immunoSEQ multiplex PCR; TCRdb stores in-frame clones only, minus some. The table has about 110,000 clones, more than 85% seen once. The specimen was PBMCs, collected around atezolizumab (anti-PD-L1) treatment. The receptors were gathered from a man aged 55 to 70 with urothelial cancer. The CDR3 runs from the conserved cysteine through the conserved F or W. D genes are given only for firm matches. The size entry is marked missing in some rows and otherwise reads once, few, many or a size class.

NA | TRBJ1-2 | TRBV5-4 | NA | CASSLAGDYGYTF | TGTGCCAGCAGCTTGGCGGGGGATTATGGCTACACCTTC
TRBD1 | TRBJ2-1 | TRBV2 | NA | CASTLEQGAYNEQFF | TGTGCCAGCACACTCGAACAGGGGGCGTACAATGAGCAGTTCTTC
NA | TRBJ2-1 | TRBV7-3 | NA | CASSPGSPRAYNEQFF | TGTGCCAGCAGCCCGGGGTCTCCCAGAGCCTACAATGAGCAGTTCTTC
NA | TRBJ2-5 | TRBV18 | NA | CASSPGAEETQYF | TGTGCCAGCTCACCGGGGGCAGAAGAGACCCAGTACTTC
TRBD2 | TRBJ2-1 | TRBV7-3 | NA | CASSMTGTSGGNEQFF | TGTGCCAGCAGCATGACCGGGACTAGCGGGGGGAATGAGCAGTTCTTC
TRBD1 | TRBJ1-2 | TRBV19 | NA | CASSIDGQGSYGYTF | TGTGCCAGTAGTATAGACGGACAGGGGAGCTATGGCTACACCTTC
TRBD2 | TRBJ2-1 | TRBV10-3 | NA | CAISDRGGSHNEQFF | TGTGCCATCAGTGACCGGGGGGGCTCCCACAATGAGCAGTTCTTC
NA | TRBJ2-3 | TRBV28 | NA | CASSPYRSDTQYF | TGTGCCAGCAGTCCCTATCGGTCAGATACGCAGTATTTT
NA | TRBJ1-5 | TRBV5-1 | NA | CASSLSSGGNQPQHF | TGCGCCAGCAGCTTGAGTTCCGGGGGCAATCAGCCCCAGCATTTT
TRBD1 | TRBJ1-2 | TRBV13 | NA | CASSSGTEGGYTF | TGTGCCAGCAGCTCAGGGACAGAAGGAGGCTACACCTTC
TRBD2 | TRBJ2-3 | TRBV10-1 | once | CASSEALAGVDTQYF | TGCGCCAGCAGCGAGGCGCTAGCGGGGGTAGATACGCAGTATTTT
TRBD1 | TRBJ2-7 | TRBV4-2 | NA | CASSQDRTGRYEQYF | TGTGCCAGCAGCCAAGATAGGACAGGAAGGTACGAGCAGTACTTC
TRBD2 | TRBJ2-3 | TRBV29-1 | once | CSVMGLAGGYTQYF | TGCAGCGTGATGGGGCTAGCGGGGGGATATACGCAGTATTTT
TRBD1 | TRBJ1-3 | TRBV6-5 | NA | CASRSRGLGNTIYF | TGTGCCAGCAGGTCCAGGGGGCTTGGAAACACCATATATTTT
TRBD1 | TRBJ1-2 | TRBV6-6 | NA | CASSSDRGPYGYTF | TGTGCCAGCAGCTCCGACAGGGGCCCTTATGGCTACACCTTC
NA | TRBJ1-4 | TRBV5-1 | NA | CASSNSGQTTNEKLFF | TGCGCCAGCAGCAACTCGGGACAAACAACTAATGAAAAACTGTTTTTT
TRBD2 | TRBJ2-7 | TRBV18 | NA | CASSRTSSYEQYF | TGTGCCAGCTCGAGGACTAGCAGTTACGAGCAGTACTTC
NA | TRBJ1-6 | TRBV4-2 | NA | CASSLTLTGYNSPLHF | TGTGCCAGCAGCCTAACATTGACGGGATATAATTCACCCCTCCACTTT
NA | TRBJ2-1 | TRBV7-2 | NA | CASSPRDTKGNEQFF | TGTGCCAGCAGCCCCCGGGACACCAAAGGGAATGAGCAGTTCTTC
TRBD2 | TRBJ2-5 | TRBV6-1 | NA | CASELPGLAQETQYF | TGTGCCAGCGAGCTCCCAGGACTAGCCCAAGAGACCCAGTACTTC
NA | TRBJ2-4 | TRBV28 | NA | CASSRGEGAKNIQYF | TGTGCCAGCAGTAGGGGGGAGGGGGCCAAAAACATTCAGTACTTC
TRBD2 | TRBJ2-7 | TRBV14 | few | CASTPGLGEKEQYF | TGTGCCAGCACTCCGGGACTAGGTGAGAAGGAGCAGTACTTC